This entry lists 14 T cell receptor beta chains sequenced from one sample in a study of cytomegalovirus exposure and HLA in healthy donors. 60 Vbeta and 13 Jbeta primers were used in PCR. The protocol was immunoSEQ multiplex PCR, while the TCRdb copy is restricted to in-frame clones and leaves out a portion. Of 150,000 to 200,000 clones in the sample, under 90% were seen once. The sequenced sample consisted of PBMCs. These receptor sequences come from a boy aged 2 to 10 in good health and CMV-seronegative.

The chain employs TRBV7-2 and TRBJ2-5; a possible D gene is TRBD1 (6 bases). CDR3 size: 13 residues. In germline, CDR1 is SGHTA, CDR2 FQGNSA. V lost 3 bases to trimming and J lost 5 bases, with 10 bases between them. The CDR3 here is CASSFDRLETQYF. CDR3 in DNA: TGTGCCAGCAGCTTCGACAGGTTGGAGACCCAGTACTTC.

This rearrangement joins TRBV7-3 to TRBJ2-3; no reliable D call. The germline gives CDR1 SGHTA, CDR2 FQGTGA. Trimming left V 5 bases short and J 4 bases short, with 19 bases between. The CDR3 is made up of 16 amino acids. The CDR3 is CASSPVGWAAPDTQYF. The CDR3 coding sequence is TGTGCCAGCAGCCCCGTTGGGTGGGCTGCACCAGATACGCAGTATTTT.

In its sample, this clone was seen a few times. The V call is TRBV6-5, the J call TRBJ1-1; possible D gene TRBD1, 5 bases. The germline gives CDR1 MNHEY, CDR2 SVGAGI. Trimming took 4 bases from V and 0 from J, leaving 6 bases between them. This CDR3 comprises 13 residues. The chain's CDR3 is CASSLQVNTEAFF. CDR3 coding DNA: TGTGCCAGCAGTTTACAGGTGAACACTGAAGCTTTCTTT.

This sequence joins TRBV4-1 and TRBJ1-1; D not resolved. The germline CDR1 and CDR2 sequences are MGHRA and YSYEKL. Trimming cost V 3 bases and J 4 bases, with 12 bases left between them. CDR3 length: 14 residues. CDR3 coding DNA: TGCGCCAGCAGCCAGGTAGGTGGAGGCACTGAAGCTTTCTTT. Translating it yields CASSQVGGGTEAFF.

Remarks on this clone: The same CDR3 also results from other DNA sequences found in this sample. This rearrangement joins TRBV7-9 to TRBJ1-1, with 9 bases matching TRBD1. Germline assignment: CDR1 SEHNR and CDR2 FQNEAQ (reference sequence). There are 14 residues in the CDR3. V trimming: 5 bases; J trimming: 2 bases; junction bases outside the gene matches: 3. The CDR3 bases are TGTGCCAGCAGCCCGGGACAGGGTAACACTGAAGCTTTCTTT. It yields the protein CASSPGQGNTEAFF.

This clone was observed a single time. CDR3 sequence (DNA): TGTGCCAGCAGCTTACTCGGGGGGGCAGATACGCAGTATTTT. Translating gives CASSLLGGADTQYF. The chain is built from TRBV7-6 and TRBJ2-3; TRBD2 matches at 8 bases. V dropped 2 bases and J dropped 4; count of bases not matched to a gene: 2. The CDR3 is 14 amino acids. Germline values: CDR1 SGHVS, CDR2 FNYEAQ.

V usage is TRBV2 and J usage is TRBJ2-2, with D possibly matching TRBD2 (5 bases). Trimming took off 8 bases at V and 7 bases at J, with 8 bases between the two ends. Per germline, CDR1 SNHLY and CDR2 FYNNEI. The length of the CDR3 is 11 residues. The CDR3 nucleotides are TGTGCCAGCTGCGACTACGGGGAGCTGTTTTTT. This gives the protein CASCDYGELFF.

This clone showed up many times. V and J are TRBV7-8 and TRBJ1-1; D is unclear. Trimming shortened V by 5 bases and J by 2 bases, and 15 bases separated the two germline ends. In germline, CDR1 is SGHVS, CDR2 FQNEAQ. The CDR3 runs to 15 residues. CDR3 DNA sequence: TGTGCCAGCAGCCCCGGTGTACGGACTAACACTGAAGCTTTCTTT. Translation: CASSPGVRTNTEAFF. The full variable domain, in which reference TRBV7-8 and TRBJ1-1 provide the parts outside the CDR3, is GAGVSQSPRYKVAKRGQDVALRCDPISGHVSLFWYQQALGQGPEFLTYFQNEAQLDKSGLPSDRFFAERPEGSVSTLKIQRTQQEDSAVYLCASSPGVRTNTEAFFGQGTRLTVV.

J is TRBJ2-7 and V is TRBV30; D possibly corresponds to TRBD1 (6 bases). The CDR3 consists of 12 residues. Deletions cut 7 bases from V and 2 bases from J, with 12 bases between. Germline CDR1 and CDR2: GTSNPN and SVGIG (reference sequence). The CDR3 region has the DNA TGTGCCTACAAGACAGGAGCCTACGAGCAGTACTTC. Protein: CAYKTGAYEQYF.

The chain is built from TRBV18 and TRBJ1-4; D possibly corresponds to TRBD1 (6 bases). Germline assignment: CDR1 KGHSH and CDR2 LQKENI. The germline V and J ends were trimmed by 6 bases and 12 bases, with 17 bases remaining between them. CDR3 length: 13 amino acids. The CDR3 loop reads CASSLDRLAELFF. DNA for the CDR3: TGTGCCAGCTCCCTGGACAGACTGGCGGAACTGTTTTTT.

The V and J genes are TRBV4-2 and TRBJ1-5; maybe TRBD1 (5 bases). Germline V gene data show CDR1 as LGHNA and CDR2 as YNFKEQ. The CDR3 runs 13 residues. With 4 bases removed from V and 7 bases from J, the gap between germline ends came to 11 bases. The CDR3 is CASSLQGSQPQHF. The CDR3 DNA is TGTGCCAGCAGCCTCCAGGGTAGCCAGCCCCAGCATTTT.

V usage is TRBV5-1 and J usage is TRBJ2-5; 10 nucleotides agree with TRBD2. CDR3 length: 16 amino acids. The trim removed 4 bases at V and 1 base at J, leaving 7 bases unmatched. CDR1 and CDR2 from the germline V gene are SGHRS and YFSETQ. The CDR3 region is CASSPKLAGVQETQYF. The CDR3 nucleotides read TGCGCCAGCAGCCCAAAGCTAGCGGGGGTCCAAGAGACCCAGTACTTC. The full variable domain, rest sourced from reference TRBV5-1 and TRBJ2-5, is KAGVTQTPRYLIKTRGQQVTLSCSPISGHRSVSWYQQTPGQGLQFLFEYFSETQRNKGNFPGRFSGRQFSNSRSEMNVSTLELGDSALYLCASSPKLAGVQETQYFGPGTRLLVL.

The rearrangement uses TRBV4-1 and TRBJ1-4, with unresolved D. Germline CDR1 is MGHRA and CDR2 is YSYEKL. V lost 0 bases and J 8 bases, leaving 13 bases between the germline ends. The CDR3 extends over 15 amino acids. CDR3 DNA sequence: TGCGCCAGCAGCCAAGATTTACCCGGGAAGGAAAAACTGTTTTTT. Its translation: CASSQDLPGKEKLFF.

The chain combines TRBV21-1 with TRBJ2-1; no check of the table's D call, TRBD2, against the DNA was made. TRBV21-1 is deemed a pseudogene. The CDR3 is 13 residues long. CDR3 DNA: TGTGCCAGCCTAGAGGACGGGAACAATGAGCAGTTCTTC. As protein: CASLEDGNNEQFF.